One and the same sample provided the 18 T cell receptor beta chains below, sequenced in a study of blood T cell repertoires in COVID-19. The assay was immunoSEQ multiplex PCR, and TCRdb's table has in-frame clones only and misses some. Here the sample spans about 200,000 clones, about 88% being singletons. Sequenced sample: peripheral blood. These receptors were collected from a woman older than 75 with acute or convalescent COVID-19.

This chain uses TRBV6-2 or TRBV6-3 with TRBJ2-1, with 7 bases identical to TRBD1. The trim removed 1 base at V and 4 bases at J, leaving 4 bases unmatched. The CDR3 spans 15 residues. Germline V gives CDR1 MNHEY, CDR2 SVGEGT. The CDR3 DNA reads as TGTGCCAGCAGTTACTTGGGACAGCTGTACAATGAGCAGTTCTTC. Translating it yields CASSYLGQLYNEQFF.

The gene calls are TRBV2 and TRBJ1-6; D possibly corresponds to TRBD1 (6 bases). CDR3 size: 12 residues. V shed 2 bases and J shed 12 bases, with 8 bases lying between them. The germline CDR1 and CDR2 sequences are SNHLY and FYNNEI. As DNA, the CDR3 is TGTGCCAGCAGTGAACAGGGGCTACCCCTCCACTTT. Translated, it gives CASSEQGLPLHF.

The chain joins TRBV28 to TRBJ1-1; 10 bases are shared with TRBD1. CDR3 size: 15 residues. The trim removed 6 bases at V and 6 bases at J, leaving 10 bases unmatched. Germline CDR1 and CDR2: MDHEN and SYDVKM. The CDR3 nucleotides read TGTGCCAGCAGACCTAGTCGGACAGGGGGTGCTGAAGCTTTCTTT. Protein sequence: CASRPSRTGGAEAFF. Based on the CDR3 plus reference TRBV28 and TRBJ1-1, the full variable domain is DVKVTQSSRYLVKRTGEKVFLECVQDMDHENMFWYRQDPGLGLRLIYFSYDVKMKEKGDIPEGYSVSREKKERFSLILESASTNQTSMYLCASRPSRTGGAEAFFGQGTRLTVV.

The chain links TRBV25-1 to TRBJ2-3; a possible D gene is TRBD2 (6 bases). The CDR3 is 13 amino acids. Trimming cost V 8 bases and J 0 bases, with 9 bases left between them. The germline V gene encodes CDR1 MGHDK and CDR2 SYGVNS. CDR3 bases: TGTGCCAGCCGGGAGTCTAGCACAGATACGCAGTATTTT. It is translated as CASRESSTDTQYF.

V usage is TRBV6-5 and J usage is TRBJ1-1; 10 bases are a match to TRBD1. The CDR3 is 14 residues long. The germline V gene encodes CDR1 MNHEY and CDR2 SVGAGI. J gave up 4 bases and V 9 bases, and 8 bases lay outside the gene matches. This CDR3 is CASGQGVWSTEAFF. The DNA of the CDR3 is TGTGCCAGTGGACAGGGGGTTTGGAGCACTGAAGCTTTCTTT.

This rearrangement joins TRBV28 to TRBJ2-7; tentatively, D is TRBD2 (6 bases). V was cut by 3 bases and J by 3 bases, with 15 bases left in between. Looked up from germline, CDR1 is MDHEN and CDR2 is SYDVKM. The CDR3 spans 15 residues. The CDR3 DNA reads TGTGCCAGCAGTTTCGGAGGGACCGTAGTCTACGAGCAGTACTTC. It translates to CASSFGGTVVYEQYF.

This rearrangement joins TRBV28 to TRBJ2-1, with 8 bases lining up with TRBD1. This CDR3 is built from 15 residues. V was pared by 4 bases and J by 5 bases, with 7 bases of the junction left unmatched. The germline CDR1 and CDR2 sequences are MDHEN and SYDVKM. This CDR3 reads CASSSTSTGDNEQFF. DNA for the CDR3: TGTGCCAGCAGTTCCACATCGACAGGGGACAATGAGCAGTTCTTC.

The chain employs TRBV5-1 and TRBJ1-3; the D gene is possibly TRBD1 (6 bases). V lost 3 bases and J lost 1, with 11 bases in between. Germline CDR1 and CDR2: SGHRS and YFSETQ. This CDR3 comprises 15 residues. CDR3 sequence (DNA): TGCGCCAGCAGCTACCAACAGGGATCTGGAAACACCATATATTTT. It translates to CASSYQQGSGNTIYF.

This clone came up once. DNA for the CDR3: TGTGCCAGCTCACCATACGTAGCGGGAGGGCCTAATGAGCAGTTCTTC. It is translated as CASSPYVAGGPNEQFF. This chain connects TRBV18 to TRBJ2-1; the match to TRBD2 covers 11 bases. The CDR3 loop spans 16 amino acids. The germline CDR1 and CDR2 sequences are KGHSH and LQKENI. The trim removed 2 bases at V and 7 bases at J, leaving 7 bases unmatched.

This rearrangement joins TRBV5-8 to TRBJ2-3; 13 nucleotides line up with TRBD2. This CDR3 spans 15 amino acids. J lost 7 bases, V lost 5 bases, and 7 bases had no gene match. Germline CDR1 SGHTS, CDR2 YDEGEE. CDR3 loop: CASSILAGGPYTQYF. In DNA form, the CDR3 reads TGTGCCAGCAGTATACTAGCGGGAGGGCCATATACGCAGTATTTT.

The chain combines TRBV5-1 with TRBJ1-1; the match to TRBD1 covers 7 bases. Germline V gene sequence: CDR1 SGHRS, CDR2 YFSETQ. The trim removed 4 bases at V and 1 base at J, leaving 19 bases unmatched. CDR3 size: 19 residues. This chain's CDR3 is CASSRQVPTGTRSNTEAFF. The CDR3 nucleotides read TGCGCCAGCAGCCGACAGGTTCCGACAGGGACCCGCTCGAACACTGAAGCTTTCTTT.

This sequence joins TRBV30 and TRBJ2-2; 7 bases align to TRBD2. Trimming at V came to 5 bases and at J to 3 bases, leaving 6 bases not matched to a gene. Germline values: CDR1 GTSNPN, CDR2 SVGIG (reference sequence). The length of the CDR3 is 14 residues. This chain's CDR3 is CAWFAGVHTGELFF. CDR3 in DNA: TGTGCCTGGTTCGCGGGGGTTCACACCGGGGAGCTGTTTTTT.

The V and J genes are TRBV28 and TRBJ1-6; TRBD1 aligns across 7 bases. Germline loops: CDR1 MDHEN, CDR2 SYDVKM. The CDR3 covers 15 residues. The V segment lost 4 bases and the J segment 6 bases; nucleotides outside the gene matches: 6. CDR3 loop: CASSSADRVNSPLHF. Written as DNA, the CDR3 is TGTGCCAGCAGTTCCGCCGACAGGGTTAATTCACCCCTCCACTTT.

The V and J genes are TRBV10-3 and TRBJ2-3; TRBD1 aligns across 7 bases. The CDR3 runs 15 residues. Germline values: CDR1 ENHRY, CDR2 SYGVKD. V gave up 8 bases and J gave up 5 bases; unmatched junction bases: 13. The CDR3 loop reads CAIRSDRVRGDTQYF. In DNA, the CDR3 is TGTGCCATCCGCTCCGACAGGGTACGAGGAGATACGCAGTATTTT.

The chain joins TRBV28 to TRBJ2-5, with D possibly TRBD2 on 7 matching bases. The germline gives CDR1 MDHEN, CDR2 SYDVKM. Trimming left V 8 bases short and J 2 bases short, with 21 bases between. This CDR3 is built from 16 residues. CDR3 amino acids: CASVIRRGGRQETQYF. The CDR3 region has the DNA TGTGCCAGCGTTATAAGAAGGGGGGGCCGGCAAGAGACCCAGTACTTC.

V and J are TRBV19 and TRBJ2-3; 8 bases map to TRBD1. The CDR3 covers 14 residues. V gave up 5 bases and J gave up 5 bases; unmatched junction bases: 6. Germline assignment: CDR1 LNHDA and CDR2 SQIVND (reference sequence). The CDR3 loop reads CASSSKTGEDTQYF. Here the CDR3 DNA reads TGTGCCAGTAGTTCAAAGACAGGGGAAGATACGCAGTATTTT. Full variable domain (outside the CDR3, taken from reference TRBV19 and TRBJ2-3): DGGITQSPKYLFRKEGQNVTLSCEQNLNHDAMYWYRQDPGQGLRLIYYSQIVNDFQKGDIAEGYSVSREKKESFPLTVTSAQKNPTAFYLCASSSKTGEDTQYFGPGTRLTVL.

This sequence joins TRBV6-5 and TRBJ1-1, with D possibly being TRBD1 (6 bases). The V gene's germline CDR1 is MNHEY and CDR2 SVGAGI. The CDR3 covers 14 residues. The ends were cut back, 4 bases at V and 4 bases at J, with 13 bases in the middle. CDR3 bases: TGTGCCAGCAGTTCGACAGGTGGCGTCACTGAAGCTTTCTTT. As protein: CASSSTGGVTEAFF.

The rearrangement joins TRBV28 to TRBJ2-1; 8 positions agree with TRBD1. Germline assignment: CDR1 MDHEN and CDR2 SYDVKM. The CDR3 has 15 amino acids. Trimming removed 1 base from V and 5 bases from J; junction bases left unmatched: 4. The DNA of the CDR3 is TGTGCCAGCAGTTTATATAGGACAGGGAACAATGAGCAGTTCTTC. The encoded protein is CASSLYRTGNNEQFF.